Shown below are 17 T cell receptor beta chains from a single sample sequenced in a study of blood T cell repertoires in COVID-19. Produced via immunoSEQ multiplex PCR; TCRdb's table is partial and in-frame only. Here the sample spans about 150,000 clones, 86% being singletons. The sequencing input was peripheral blood. These TCRs come from a man aged 45-65 years with active or convalescent COVID-19.

The chain uses TRBV28 and TRBJ2-7, with D perhaps TRBD1 (5 bases). Looked up from germline, CDR1 is MDHEN and CDR2 is SYDVKM. This CDR3 has 14 residues. Trimming left V 6 bases short and J 6 bases short, with 18 bases between. CDR3 bases: TGTGCCAGCAGCTTGCTTAACAGGTGGGGCGAGCAGTACTTC. Protein sequence: CASSLLNRWGEQYF. Together with reference TRBV28 and TRBJ2-7, the CDR3 gives the full variable domain: DVKVTQSSRYLVKRTGEKVFLECVQDMDHENMFWYRQDPGLGLRLIYFSYDVKMKEKGDIPEGYSVSREKKERFSLILESASTNQTSMYLCASSLLNRWGEQYFGPGTRLTVT.

V and J are TRBV7-9 and TRBJ2-2, with TRBD1 identical over 8 bases. The CDR3 has 15 amino acids. Germline CDR1 and CDR2: SEHNR and FQNEAQ (reference sequence). The J segment lost 6 bases and the V segment lost 5 bases, leaving 8 bases of the junction unmatched. The CDR3 here is CASSVRTGSPGELFF. The DNA for the CDR3 is TGTGCCAGCAGCGTCCGGACAGGGTCCCCCGGGGAGCTGTTTTTT.

J is TRBJ1-1 and V is TRBV3-1 (or the pseudogene TRBV3-2); 8 bases align to TRBD1. CDR3 size: 15 residues. CDR1 and CDR2 from the germline V gene are LGHDT and YNNKEL (reference sequence). Trimming removed 4 bases from V and 1 base from J; junction bases left unmatched: 5. The CDR3 nucleotides read TGTGCCAGCAGCCTTGACGGACAGGGGAACACTGAAGCTTTCTTT. Translation: CASSLDGQGNTEAFF.

CDR3 in DNA: TGTGCCAGTCTTGGAGCTAACCAAGAGACCCAGTACTTC. Protein sequence: CASLGANQETQYF. The genes are TRBV6-5 and TRBJ2-5; the D is unclear. CDR1 and CDR2 (germline): MNHEY, SVGAGI. The V end lost 9 bases, the J end lost 0 bases, and 11 bases lay between the germline ends. This CDR3 comprises 13 residues.

The chain couples TRBV7-6 to TRBJ1-1, with 7 bases that match TRBD1. Trimming at V came to 5 bases and at J to 1 base, leaving 10 bases not matched to a gene. The germline V gene has CDR1 SGHVS and CDR2 FNYEAQ. This CDR3 region has 16 residues. In DNA, the CDR3 is TGTGCCAGCAGCCCAACCTACAGGGGTCGGAACACTGAAGCTTTCTTT. Protein: CASSPTYRGRNTEAFF.

This chain links TRBV5-1 with TRBJ1-3; D ambiguous. CDR1 and CDR2 (germline): SGHRS, YFSETQ. Trimming removed 4 bases at V and 4 bases at J, with 12 bases between. The CDR3 covers 14 residues. This CDR3 is CASSDGSAGNTIYF. CDR3 bases: TGCGCCAGCAGCGACGGGTCAGCAGGAAACACCATATATTTT. Filled out from reference TRBV5-1 and TRBJ1-3, the complete variable domain reads KAGVTQTPRYLIKTRGQQVTLSCSPISGHRSVSWYQQTPGQGLQFLFEYFSETQRNKGNFPGRFSGRQFSNSRSEMNVSTLELGDSALYLCASSDGSAGNTIYFGEGSWLTVV.

The CDR3 coding sequence is TGTGCCAGCACTCCCGGGTTCACTGAAGCTTTCTTT. This sequence encodes CASTPGFTEAFF. The chain joins TRBV2 to TRBJ1-1; D remains ambiguous. Germline V gives CDR1 SNHLY, CDR2 FYNNEI. This CDR3 contains 12 residues. Trimming left V 7 bases short and J 4 bases short, with 10 bases between.

V is TRBV7-2 and J is TRBJ2-1; TRBD2 matches 11 bases. There are 16 residues in the CDR3. V dropped 5 bases and J dropped 2; count of bases not matched to a gene: 5. Germline lookup yields CDR1 SGHTA and CDR2 FQGNSA. CDR3 DNA sequence: TGTGCCAGCAGCGCCTGGACTAGCGGGCCCTACAATGAGCAGTTCTTC. Translating it yields CASSAWTSGPYNEQFF.

This rearrangement joins TRBV6-5 to TRBJ1-2, with a tentative D call TRBD1 (6 bases). The V end was cut by 0 bases, the J end by 8 bases, with 10 bases between. This CDR3 contains 13 residues. From germline, CDR1 is MNHEY and CDR2 SVGAGI. CDR3 amino acids: CASSYSRQGGYTF. The CDR3 DNA follows: TGTGCCAGCAGTTACTCGAGGCAGGGGGGCTACACCTTC.

V gene TRBV5-4 combines with J gene TRBJ2-1, with TRBD2 identical over 10 bases. The germline V gene encodes CDR1 SGHNT and CDR2 YYREEE (reference sequence). The CDR3 totals 15 residues. J gave up 3 bases and V 2 bases, and 2 bases lay outside the gene matches. The chain's CDR3 is CASSFSGGLYNEQFF. CDR3 bases: TGTGCCAGCAGCTTTAGCGGGGGGCTCTACAATGAGCAGTTCTTC.

The chain carries TRBV28 and TRBJ2-5, with a weak D call TRBD2 (6 bases). CDR1 is MDHEN and CDR2 is SYDVKM in the germline V gene. The CDR3 is made up of 15 amino acids. V gave up 1 base and J gave up 2 bases, with 11 bases separating them. DNA for the CDR3: TGTGCCAGCAGTTTATCAGGGAGGAAACAAGAGACCCAGTACTTC. This codes for CASSLSGRKQETQYF.

The V call is TRBV19, the J call TRBJ2-7; possible D gene TRBD2, 5 bases. The CDR3 sequence is 12 residues long. The V gene's germline CDR1 is LNHDA and CDR2 SQIVND (reference sequence). The V gene lost 5 bases and the J gene lost 1 base, with 6 bases spanning the gap. The chain's CDR3 is CASSGESYEQYF. CDR3 DNA sequence: TGTGCCAGTAGTGGGGAGTCCTACGAGCAGTACTTC.

About this clone itself: Sequence at one end of the junction differs from germline and may be a read error. The chain uses TRBV7-6 and TRBJ2-2, with 11 bases fitting TRBD1. The length of the CDR3 is 16 residues. Germline V gene sequence: CDR1 SGHVS, CDR2 FNYEAQ. Here the CDR3 reads CASSSGQGAKTGELFF. In DNA form, the CDR3 reads TGTGCCAGCAGCTCAGGACAGGGGGCGAAGACCGGGGAGCTGTTTTTT.

This chain joins TRBV7-2 and TRBJ2-3; 8 positions agree with TRBD2. This CDR3 comprises 15 residues. Unmatched junction bases numbered 4, after V lost 3 bases and J lost 2 bases. The germline V gene encodes CDR1 SGHTA and CDR2 FQGNSA. The CDR3 region is CASSFLAGNTDTQYF. The CDR3 nucleotides read TGTGCCAGCAGCTTCCTAGCGGGCAACACAGATACGCAGTATTTT.

The chain is built from TRBV5-4 and TRBJ1-1; 7 nucleotides line up with TRBD1. Germline V gene data show CDR1 as SGHNT and CDR2 as YYREEE (reference sequence). This CDR3 has 15 residues. Losses at the gene ends were 0 bases for V and 1 base for J; bases not matched to a gene: 3. The CDR3 spells CASSLGGQRNTEAFF. CDR3 coding DNA: TGTGCCAGCAGCTTGGGGGGACAGAGGAACACTGAAGCTTTCTTT. Looking up the rest from reference TRBV5-4 and TRBJ1-1 gives the full variable domain: ETGVTQSPTHLIKTRGQQVTLRCSSQSGHNTVSWYQQALGQGPQFIFQYYREEENGRGNFPPRFSGLQFPNYSSELNVNALELDDSALYLCASSLGGQRNTEAFFGQGTRLTVV.

The V gene is TRBV11-2, the J gene TRBJ2-2, with D unresolved. V was shortened by 6 bases and J by 1 base, with 9 bases between the two germline ends. Germline V gene lookup returns CDR1 SGHAT and CDR2 FQNNGV. The CDR3 contains 14 residues. The CDR3 here is CASRLSLNTGELFF. In nucleotides, the CDR3 is TGTGCCAGCAGACTATCGCTGAACACCGGGGAGCTGTTTTTT.

V and J are TRBV9 and TRBJ2-1, with 9 bases aligning to TRBD2. Germline-derived CDR1 and CDR2 are SGDLS and YYNGEE. The CDR3 length is 14 residues. V trimming: 1 base; J trimming: 4 bases; junction bases outside the gene matches: 0. The CDR3 loop is CASSVTSGYNEQFF. In nucleotides, the CDR3 is TGTGCCAGCAGCGTAACTAGCGGGTACAATGAGCAGTTCTTC. The complete variable domain, with remaining parts taken from reference TRBV9 and TRBJ2-1, reads DSGVTQTPKHLITATGQRVTLRCSPRSGDLSVYWYQQSLDQGLQFLIQYYNGEERAKGNILERFSAQQFPDLHSELNLSSLELGDSALYFCASSVTSGYNEQFFGPGTRLTVL.